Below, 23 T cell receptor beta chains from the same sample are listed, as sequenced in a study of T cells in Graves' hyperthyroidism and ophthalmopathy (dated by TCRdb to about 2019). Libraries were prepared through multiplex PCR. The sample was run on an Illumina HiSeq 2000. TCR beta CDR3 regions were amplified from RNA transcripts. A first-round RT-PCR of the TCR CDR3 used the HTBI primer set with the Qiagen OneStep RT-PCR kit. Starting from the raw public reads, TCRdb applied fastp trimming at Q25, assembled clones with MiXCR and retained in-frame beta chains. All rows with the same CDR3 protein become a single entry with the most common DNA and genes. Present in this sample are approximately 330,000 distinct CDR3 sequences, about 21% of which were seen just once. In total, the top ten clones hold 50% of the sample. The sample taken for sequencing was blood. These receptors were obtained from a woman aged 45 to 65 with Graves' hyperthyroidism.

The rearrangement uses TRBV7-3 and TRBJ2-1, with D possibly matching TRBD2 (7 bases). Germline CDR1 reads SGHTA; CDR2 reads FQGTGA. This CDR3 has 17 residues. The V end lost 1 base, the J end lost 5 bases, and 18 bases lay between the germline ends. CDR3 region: CASSLSGGAGANNEQFF. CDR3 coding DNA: TGTGCCAGCAGCTTAAGTGGTGGGGCGGGGGCCAACAATGAGCAGTTCTTC.

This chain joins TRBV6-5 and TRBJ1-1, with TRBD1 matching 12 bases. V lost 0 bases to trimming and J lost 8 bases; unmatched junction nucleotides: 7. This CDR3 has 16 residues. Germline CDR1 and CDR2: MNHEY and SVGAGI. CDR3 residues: CASSYSKGTGGVEAFF. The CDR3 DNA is TGTGCCAGCAGTTACTCGAAAGGGACAGGGGGCGTAGAAGCTTTCTTT.

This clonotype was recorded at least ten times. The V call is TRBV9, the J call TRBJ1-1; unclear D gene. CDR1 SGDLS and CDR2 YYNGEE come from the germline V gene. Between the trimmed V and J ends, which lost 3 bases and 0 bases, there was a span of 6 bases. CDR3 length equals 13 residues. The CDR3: CASSGIMNTEAFF. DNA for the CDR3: TGTGCCAGCAGCGGCATAATGAACACTGAAGCTTTCTTT.

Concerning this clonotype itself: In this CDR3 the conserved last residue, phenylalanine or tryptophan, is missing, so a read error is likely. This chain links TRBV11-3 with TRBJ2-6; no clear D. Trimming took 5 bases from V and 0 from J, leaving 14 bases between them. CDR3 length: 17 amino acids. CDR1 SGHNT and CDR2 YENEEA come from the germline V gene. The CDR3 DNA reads TGTGCCAGCAGCCCACCCGAACGACTCTCTGGGGCCAACGTCCTGACTTCC. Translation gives CASSPPERLSGANVLTS.

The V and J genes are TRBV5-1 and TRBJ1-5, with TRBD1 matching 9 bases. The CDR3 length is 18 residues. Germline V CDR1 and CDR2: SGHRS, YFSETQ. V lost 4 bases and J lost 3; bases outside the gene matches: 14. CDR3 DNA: TGCGCCAGCAGCCCCCCCGACAGGGGGTCGCCCGACAATCAGCCCCAGCATTTT. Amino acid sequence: CASSPPDRGSPDNQPQHF.

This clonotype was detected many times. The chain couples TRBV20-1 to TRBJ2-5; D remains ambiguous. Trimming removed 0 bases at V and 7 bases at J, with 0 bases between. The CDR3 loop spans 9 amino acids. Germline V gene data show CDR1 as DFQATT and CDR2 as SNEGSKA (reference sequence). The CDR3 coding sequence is TGCAGTGCTAGAGAGACCCAGTACTTC. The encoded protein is CSARETQYF.

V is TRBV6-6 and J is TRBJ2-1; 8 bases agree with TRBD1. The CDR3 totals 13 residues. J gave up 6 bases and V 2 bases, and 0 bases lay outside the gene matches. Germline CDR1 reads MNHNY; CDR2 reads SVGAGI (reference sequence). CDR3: CASSYDRGNEQFF. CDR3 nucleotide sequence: TGTGCCAGCAGTTACGACAGGGGCAATGAGCAGTTCTTC.

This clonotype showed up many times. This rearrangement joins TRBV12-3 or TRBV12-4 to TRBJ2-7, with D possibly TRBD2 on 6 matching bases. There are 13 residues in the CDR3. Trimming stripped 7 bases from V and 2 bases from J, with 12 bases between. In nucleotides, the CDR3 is TGTGCCAGCAAGGAGGGCGGTCCCTACGAGCAGTACTTC. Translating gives CASKEGGPYEQYF.

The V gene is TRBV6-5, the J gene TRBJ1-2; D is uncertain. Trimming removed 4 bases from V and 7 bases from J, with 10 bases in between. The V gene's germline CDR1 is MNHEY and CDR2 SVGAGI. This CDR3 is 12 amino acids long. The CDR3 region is CASSSPGSGYTF. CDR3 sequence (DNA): TGTGCCAGCAGTTCCCCGGGCAGTGGCTACACCTTC.

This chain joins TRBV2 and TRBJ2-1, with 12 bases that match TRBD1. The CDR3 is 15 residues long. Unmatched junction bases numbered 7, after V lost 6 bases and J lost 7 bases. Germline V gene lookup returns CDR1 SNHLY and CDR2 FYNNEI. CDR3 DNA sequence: TGTGCCAGCAGGGGGGACAGGGGGCTGAGAAATGAGCAGTTCTTC. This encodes CASRGDRGLRNEQFF. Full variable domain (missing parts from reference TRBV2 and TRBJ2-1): EPEVTQTPSHQVTQMGQEVILRCVPISNHLYFYWYRQILGQKVEFLVSFYNNEISEKSEIFDDQFSVERPDGSNFTLKIRSTKLEDSAMYFCASRGDRGLRNEQFFGPGTRLTVL.

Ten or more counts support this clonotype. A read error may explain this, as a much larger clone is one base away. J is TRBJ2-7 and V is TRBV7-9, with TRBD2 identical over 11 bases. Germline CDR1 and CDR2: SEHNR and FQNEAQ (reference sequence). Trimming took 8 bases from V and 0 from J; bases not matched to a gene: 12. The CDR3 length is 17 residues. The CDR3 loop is CASRNMLAGGPSYEQYF. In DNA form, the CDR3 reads TGTGCCAGCCGCAACATGTTAGCGGGAGGGCCCTCCTACGAGCAGTACTTC.

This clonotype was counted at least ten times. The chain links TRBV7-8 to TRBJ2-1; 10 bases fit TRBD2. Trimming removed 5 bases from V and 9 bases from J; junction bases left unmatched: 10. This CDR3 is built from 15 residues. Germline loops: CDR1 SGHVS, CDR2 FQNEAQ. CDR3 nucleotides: TGTGCCAGCAGCGCCGGACTAGCGGTCCCGGGTGAGCAGTTCTTC. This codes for CASSAGLAVPGEQFF.

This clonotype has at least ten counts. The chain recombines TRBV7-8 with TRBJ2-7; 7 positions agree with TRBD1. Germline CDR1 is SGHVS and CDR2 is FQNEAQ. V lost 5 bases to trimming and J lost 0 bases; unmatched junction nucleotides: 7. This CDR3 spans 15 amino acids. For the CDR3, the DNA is TGTGCCAGCAGCACCGAACAGGGGAGCTCCTACGAGCAGTACTTC. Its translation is CASSTEQGSSYEQYF.

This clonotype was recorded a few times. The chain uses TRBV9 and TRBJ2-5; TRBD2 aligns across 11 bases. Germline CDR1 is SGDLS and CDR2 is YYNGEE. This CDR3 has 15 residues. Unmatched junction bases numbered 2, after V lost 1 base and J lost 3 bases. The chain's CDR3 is CASSVLAGGKETQYF. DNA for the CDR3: TGTGCCAGCAGCGTATTAGCGGGAGGGAAAGAGACCCAGTACTTC.

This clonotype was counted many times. In DNA form, the CDR3 reads TGTGCCAGCGGGAATTACTCGACCGTCAGGTCTGGCTACACCTTC. This translates into CASGNYSTVRSGYTF. This sequence joins TRBV27 and TRBJ1-2; D remains unclear. The V gene's germline CDR1 is MNHEY and CDR2 SMNVEV (reference sequence). This CDR3 has 15 residues. Trimming left V 8 bases short and J 7 bases short, with 23 bases between.

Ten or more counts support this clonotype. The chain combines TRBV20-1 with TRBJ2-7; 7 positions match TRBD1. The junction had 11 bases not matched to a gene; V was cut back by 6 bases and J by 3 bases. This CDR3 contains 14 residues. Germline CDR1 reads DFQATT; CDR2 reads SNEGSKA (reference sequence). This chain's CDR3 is CSANTQGQFYEQYF. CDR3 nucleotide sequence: TGCAGTGCAAACACCCAGGGACAGTTCTACGAGCAGTACTTC.

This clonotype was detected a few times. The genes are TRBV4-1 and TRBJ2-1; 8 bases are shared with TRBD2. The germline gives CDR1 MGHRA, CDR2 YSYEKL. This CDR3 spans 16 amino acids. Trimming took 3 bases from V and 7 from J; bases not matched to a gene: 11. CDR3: CASSHLSGIIVNEQFF. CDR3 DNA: TGCGCCAGCAGCCACCTTAGCGGGATTATCGTAAATGAGCAGTTCTTC.

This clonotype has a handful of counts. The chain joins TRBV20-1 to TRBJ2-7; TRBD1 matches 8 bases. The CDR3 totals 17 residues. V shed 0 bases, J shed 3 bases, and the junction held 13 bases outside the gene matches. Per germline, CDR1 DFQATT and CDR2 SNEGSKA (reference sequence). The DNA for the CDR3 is TGCAGTGCTAGAGAAGCTTCTCTGAGGACAGGGAGCTACGAGCAGTACTTC. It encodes CSAREASLRTGSYEQYF.

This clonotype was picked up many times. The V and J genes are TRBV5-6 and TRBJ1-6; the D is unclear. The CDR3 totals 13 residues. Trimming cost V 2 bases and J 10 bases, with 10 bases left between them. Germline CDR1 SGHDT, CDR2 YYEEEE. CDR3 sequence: CASSFNQRSPLHF. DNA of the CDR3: TGTGCCAGCAGCTTCAATCAGAGATCACCCCTCCACTTT.

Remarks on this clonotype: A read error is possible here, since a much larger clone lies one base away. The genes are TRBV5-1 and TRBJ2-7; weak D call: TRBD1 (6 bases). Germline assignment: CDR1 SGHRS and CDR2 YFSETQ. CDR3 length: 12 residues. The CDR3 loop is CASSVAGVEQNF. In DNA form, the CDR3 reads TGCGCCAGCAGCGTCGCAGGGGTCGAGCAGAACTTC.

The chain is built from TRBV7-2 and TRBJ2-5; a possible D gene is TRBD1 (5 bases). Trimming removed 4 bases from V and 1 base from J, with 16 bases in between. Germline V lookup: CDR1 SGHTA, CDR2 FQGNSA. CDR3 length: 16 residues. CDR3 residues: CASSSGARGVQETQYF. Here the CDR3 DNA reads TGTGCCAGCAGCTCGGGCGCTAGGGGTGTCCAAGAGACCCAGTACTTC.

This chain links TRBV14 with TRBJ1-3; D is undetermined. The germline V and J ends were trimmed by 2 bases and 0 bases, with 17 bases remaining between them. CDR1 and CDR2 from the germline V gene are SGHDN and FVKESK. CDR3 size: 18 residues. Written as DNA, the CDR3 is TGTGCCAGCAGCCAATTTTTATTCAGTTCGAGCTCTGGAAACACCATATATTTT. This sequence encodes CASSQFLFSSSSGNTIYF.

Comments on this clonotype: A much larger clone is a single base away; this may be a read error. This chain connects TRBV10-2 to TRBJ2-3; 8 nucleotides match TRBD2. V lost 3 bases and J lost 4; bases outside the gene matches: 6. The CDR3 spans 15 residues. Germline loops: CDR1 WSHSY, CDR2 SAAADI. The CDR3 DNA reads TGCGCCAGCAGTGACAGCGGGAGAAGGGCAGATACGCAGTATTTT. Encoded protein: CASSDSGRRADTQYF.